This T cell receptor (beta chain) appears in the sequencing data of a study of blood T cell repertoires in COVID-19 (dated by TCRdb to 2018 to 2020). Regarding the study in general: Collaborator samples came from the United States, Italy and Spain and covered acute and convalescent phases of COVID-19. The prospective study material was composed of cDNA or gDNA derived from T cells, B-cell-depleted T cells, or PBMCs. The dataset comprised deeply sampled blood TCRbeta repertoires from subjects exposed to, actively infected with, or recovered from COVID-19. A freely available public database, intended as a resource for researchers studying the immune response to SARS-CoV-2, is where the repertoires were released. Samples came from the ongoing ImmuneRACE study (first 160 participants) plus 1,254 subjects from 6 global collaborators. A de-identified subject ID, COVID-19 status, age in years and sex were almost always included in the sample metadata. HLA class I and class II types, where available, came from metadata supplied by the sample provider rather than from assay-based typing.

V and J lose 2 bases and 0 bases, and a span of 8 bases separates them. Looking up the germline V gene yields CDR1 SNHLY and CDR2 FYNNEI. From the cysteine through the phenylalanine, the CDR3 covers 14 amino acids. The entry retains the CDR3 DNA only, 42 bases that are in frame from base 1. The full study reports these points: The amount of clinical and demographic metadata varied by source and participant and was provided uncurated.

On this clone itself: Its recognized antigen is unknown. No base quality values were provided; no much bigger clone lies one nucleotide off.

The immunoSEQ Assay, a bias-controlled multiplex PCR, was used to amplify TCRbeta CDR3 regions from genomic DNA. The paper's data handling went like this. Nucleated cell counts per sample were estimated from amplification of reference gene primers within the assay. To quantify the absolute abundance of each unique TCRbeta CDR3 rearrangement, sequence reads were collapsed and filtered. For each sample, productive Simpson clonality was calculated by taking the square root of Simpson's diversity index across productive rearrangements. The table was pulled from immuneACCESS by TCRdb, which kept in-frame rearrangements only. Such tables lose some clones; where checked, under half of the loss comes from unresolved V genes, and the rest has no known cause. V, J and clone size reflect that table, while D and trimming were determined from the DNA. This sample lists over 45,000 clones; around 84% were detected once. About 4.3% of the sample is held by the ten biggest clonotypes.

Each collaborating institution followed its own protocols to collect whole blood in K2EDTA tubes. Collaborator samples were shipped for TCRbeta analysis as frozen whole blood, isolated PBMCs, or DNA extracted from either sample type. Source material: peripheral blood. The chain uses TRBV2 and TRBJ2-7, and the D gene may be TRBD1, 5 bases matching. The TCR was taken from a man aged 50 to 60 with active COVID-19. For the CDR3, the sequence is CASSEYRSSYEQYF. The DNA sequence reads TGTGCCAGCAGTGAATACAGGAGCTCCTACGAGCAGTACTTC.